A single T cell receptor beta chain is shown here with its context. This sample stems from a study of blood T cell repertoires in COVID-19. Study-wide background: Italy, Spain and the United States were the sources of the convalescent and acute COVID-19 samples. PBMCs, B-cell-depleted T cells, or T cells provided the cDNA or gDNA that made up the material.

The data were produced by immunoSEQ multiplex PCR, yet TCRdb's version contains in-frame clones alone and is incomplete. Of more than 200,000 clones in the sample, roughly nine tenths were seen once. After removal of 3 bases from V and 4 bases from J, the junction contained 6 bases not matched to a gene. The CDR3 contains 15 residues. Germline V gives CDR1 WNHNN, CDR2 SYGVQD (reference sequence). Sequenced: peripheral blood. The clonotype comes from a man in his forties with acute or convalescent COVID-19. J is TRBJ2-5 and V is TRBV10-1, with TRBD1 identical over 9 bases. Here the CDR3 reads CASSDAGTGRETQYF. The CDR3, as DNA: TGCGCCAGCAGTGACGCCGGGACAGGGAGAGAGACCCAGTACTTC.